One and the same sample provided the 18 T cell receptor beta chains below, sequenced in a study of cytomegalovirus exposure and HLA in healthy donors. The PCR was carried out with 60 Vbeta primers and 13 Jbeta primers. The method was immunoSEQ multiplex PCR; TCRdb's version includes in-frame clones alone and lacks a portion of them. This table has hundreds of thousands of clones, roughly 89% appearing once. The specimen was PBMCs. The source of these receptors is a young woman in good health and CMV-seronegative.

The V gene is TRBV27, the J gene TRBJ2-1, with D unresolved. V lost 7 bases and J lost 3, with 16 bases in between. Germline V lookup: CDR1 MNHEY, CDR2 SMNVEV (reference sequence). The CDR3 runs to 15 residues. CDR3 sequence reads: CASTSANTIYNEQFF. CDR3 nucleotides: TGTGCCAGCACCTCCGCAAACACTATCTACAATGAGCAGTTCTTC.

As regards this clone: The germline gene is not matched at one end of the junction; a read error may be the cause. The J gene is TRBJ1-2, the V gene TRBV7-9, with D unclear. Germline V gene lookup returns CDR1 SEHNR and CDR2 FQNEAQ (reference sequence). The CDR3 length is 13 residues. The CDR3 loop is CSSSLRGNYGYTF. CDR3 coding DNA: TGTTCCAGCAGCTTAAGAGGGAACTATGGCTACACCTTC.

The gene calls are TRBV7-9 and TRBJ1-2; no definite D call. Germline V gene sequence: CDR1 SEHNR, CDR2 FQNEAQ (reference sequence). This CDR3 comprises 17 residues. Deletions cut 10 bases from V and 5 bases from J, with 29 bases between. Here the CDR3 DNA reads TGTGCCACCACAGATCGGTCGGTGGCTTACAAACCGTATGGCTACACCTTC. This sequence encodes CATTDRSVAYKPYGYTF.

V is TRBV13 and J is TRBJ1-4; 10 bases are shared with TRBD1. V shed 5 bases and J 4 bases; nucleotides not matched to a gene: 7. CDR1 PRHDT and CDR2 FYEKMQ come from the germline V gene (reference sequence). The CDR3 loop spans 16 amino acids. Here the CDR3 reads CASSLGTGAFNEKLFF. The CDR3 DNA follows: TGTGCCAGCAGCCTTGGGACAGGGGCCTTTAATGAAAAACTGTTTTTT.

V is TRBV9 and J is TRBJ2-1; D is possibly TRBD2 (6 bases). The CDR3 is 10 amino acids. Trimming pared 10 bases from V and 7 bases from J, leaving 9 bases between. Germline CDR1 reads SGDLS; CDR2 reads YYNGEE. Here the CDR3 DNA reads TGTGCCTCAGCGGGTAATGAGCAGTTCTTC. Its protein is CASAGNEQFF.

J is TRBJ1-6 and V is TRBV6-5; 7 bases are a match to TRBD1. The CDR3 covers 15 residues. Germline V gene lookup returns CDR1 MNHEY and CDR2 SVGAGI. The V segment lost 5 bases and the J segment 5 bases; nucleotides outside the gene matches: 6. The CDR3 spells CASSHPGQNNSPLHF. The CDR3 coding sequence is TGTGCCAGCAGTCACCCGGGACAGAATAATTCACCCCTCCACTTT.

The chain joins TRBV12-5 to TRBJ1-2; unclear D gene. The germline V and J ends were trimmed by 0 bases and 5 bases, with 7 bases remaining between them. This CDR3 contains 13 residues. Germline-derived CDR1 and CDR2 are LGHNT and FRNRAP. This CDR3 reads CASGLVARYGYTF. Written as DNA, the CDR3 is TGTGCTAGTGGTTTGGTCGCTAGGTATGGCTACACCTTC.

The chain links TRBV30 to TRBJ2-7, with a tentative D call TRBD2 (6 bases). The length of the CDR3 is 12 residues. V was pared by 5 bases and J by 3 bases, with 11 bases between. Germline V lookup: CDR1 GTSNPN, CDR2 SVGIG (reference sequence). DNA of the CDR3: TGTGCCTGGTCCCCGGGAGACTACGAGCAGTACTTC. Encoded protein: CAWSPGDYEQYF.

The chain is built from TRBV18 and TRBJ1-5, with 8 bases matching TRBD1. CDR3 length: 14 amino acids. Germline lookup yields CDR1 KGHSH and CDR2 LQKENI. The ends lost 4 bases at V and 5 bases at J; junction bases unmatched: 4. For the CDR3, the DNA is TGTGCCAGCTCACGACAGGGGATGGATCAGCCCCAGCATTTT. Translated: CASSRQGMDQPQHF. The variable domain in full, completed from reference TRBV18 and TRBJ1-5, reads NAGVMQNPRHLVRRRGQEARLRCSPMKGHSHVYWYRQLPEEGLKFMVYLQKENIIDESGMPKERFSAEFPKEGPSILRIQQVVRGDSAAYFCASSRQGMDQPQHFGDGTRLSIL.

J is TRBJ2-7 and V is TRBV5-1, with 12 positions matching TRBD2. Germline CDR1 and CDR2: SGHRS and YFSETQ. V dropped 4 bases and J dropped 0; count of bases not matched to a gene: 5. The CDR3 loop spans 16 amino acids. The CDR3 region is CASSPGTSGSSYEQYF. As DNA, the CDR3 is TGCGCCAGCAGCCCCGGGACTAGCGGGTCCTCCTACGAGCAGTACTTC.

The chain combines TRBV10-1 with TRBJ1-1; 9 nucleotides match TRBD1. The V and J ends lost 6 bases and 4 bases, in that order; junction bases with no gene match: 12. This CDR3 region has 16 residues. The germline gives CDR1 WNHNN, CDR2 SYGVQD (reference sequence). The CDR3, as DNA: TGCGCCAGCAGGCCGGGACAGGGTCAGGGGGGCACTGAAGCTTTCTTT. This sequence encodes CASRPGQGQGGTEAFF.

This chain links TRBV29-1 with TRBJ2-2, with a weak D call TRBD1 (6 bases). This CDR3 comprises 15 residues. Germline assignment: CDR1 SQVTM and CDR2 ANQGSEA. V was shortened by 6 bases and J by 3 bases, with 17 bases between the two germline ends. The CDR3 DNA sequence: TGCAGCGTACAGAAACAGGGAGCGGACACCGGGGAGCTGTTTTTT. As protein: CSVQKQGADTGELFF.

The gene calls are TRBV6-6 and TRBJ2-3; 11 positions match TRBD2. Germline CDR1 reads MNHNY; CDR2 reads SVGAGI (reference sequence). CDR3 length equals 15 residues. Trimming removed 4 bases from V and 1 base from J; junction bases left unmatched: 1. The chain's CDR3 is CASSSLAGGTDTQYF. The CDR3 DNA follows: TGTGCCAGCAGTTCACTAGCGGGGGGCACAGATACGCAGTATTTT.

This clone has just one count. The CDR3 region is CSAQRGNTEAFF. Written as DNA, the CDR3 is TGCAGCGCCCAAAGGGGGAACACTGAAGCTTTCTTT. This chain connects TRBV29-1 to TRBJ1-1, with D possibly TRBD1 on 5 matching bases. The V gene's germline CDR1 is SQVTM and CDR2 ANQGSEA. The CDR3 length is 12 residues. The ends were cut back, 7 bases at V and 1 base at J, with 10 bases in the middle.

The chain employs TRBV7-2 and TRBJ2-1; tentatively, D is TRBD1 (6 bases). Trimming took 3 bases from V and 6 from J, leaving 15 bases between them. Germline-derived CDR1 and CDR2 are SGHTA and FQGNSA. This CDR3 contains 15 residues. In DNA, the CDR3 is TGTGCCAGCAGCTTCACTGGGGGCTTGAGCAATGAGCAGTTCTTC. Amino acids: CASSFTGGLSNEQFF. Full variable domain (remainder filled in from reference TRBV7-2 and TRBJ2-1): GAGVSQSPSNKVTEKGKDVELRCDPISGHTALYWYRQSLGQGLEFLIYFQGNSAPDKSGLPSDRFSAERTGGSVSTLTIQRTQQEDSAVYLCASSFTGGLSNEQFFGPGTRLTVL.

The V and J genes are TRBV7-9 and TRBJ2-7; the match to TRBD1 covers 7 bases. Germline CDR1 is SEHNR and CDR2 is FQNEAQ (reference sequence). Trimming took 3 bases from V and 1 from J; bases not matched to a gene: 6. CDR3 length: 15 amino acids. CDR3 coding DNA: TGTGCCAGCAGCTTCTCCGGGACAGAATCCTACGAGCAGTACTTC. Translating gives CASSFSGTESYEQYF.

This clone was picked up many times. This chain links TRBV7-9 with TRBJ2-3; 9 bases fit TRBD2. The germline gives CDR1 SEHNR, CDR2 FQNEAQ (reference sequence). V shed 5 bases and J 6 bases; nucleotides not matched to a gene: 15. The CDR3 is made up of 17 amino acids. The CDR3 loop reads CASSPIAGDVREDTQYF. CDR3 in DNA: TGTGCCAGCAGCCCCATAGCGGGGGACGTGAGGGAGGATACGCAGTATTTT. Full variable domain (remainder filled in from reference TRBV7-9 and TRBJ2-3): DTGVSQNPRHKITKRGQNVTFRCDPISEHNRLYWYRQTLGQGPEFLTYFQNEAQLEKSRLLSDRFSAERPKGSFSTLEIQRTEQGDSAMYLCASSPIAGDVREDTQYFGPGTRLTVL.

Only one count was recorded for this clone. The J gene is TRBJ2-7, the V gene TRBV7-9; 8 bases align to TRBD1. V trimming: 5 bases; J trimming: 3 bases; junction bases outside the gene matches: 12. CDR1 and CDR2 (germline): SEHNR, FQNEAQ (reference sequence). The CDR3 length is 16 residues. The CDR3, as DNA: TGTGCCAGCAGCCAGATCCAGGGGGCTCATATCTACGAGCAGTACTTC. Protein product: CASSQIQGAHIYEQYF.